The 19 T cell receptor beta chains below were found in one sample sequenced in a study of T cells in Graves' hyperthyroidism and ophthalmopathy. Amplification yielded TCR beta CDR3 regions, with RNA transcripts as the source. With the HTBI primer set, the TCR CDR3 went through a first round of RT-PCR. One entry per CDR3 protein, called by TCRdb with MiXCR from the multiplex PCR reads. Altogether 600,000 to 750,000 distinct CDR3 sequences are present, about 18% being singletons, with the ten largest covering 15%. The sequenced sample was blood. All receptors derive from a man aged 50 to 59 with Graves' hyperthyroidism.

This chain uses TRBV2 with TRBJ2-7; 13 bases match TRBD2. Germline CDR1 SNHLY, CDR2 FYNNEI. The CDR3 is made up of 16 amino acids. The V segment lost 3 bases and the J segment 0 bases; nucleotides outside the gene matches: 2. The CDR3 nucleotides read TGTGCCAGCAGTGAGGGACTAGCGGGACACTCCTACGAGCAGTACTTC. The encoded protein is CASSEGLAGHSYEQYF.

The sample holds many counts of this clonotype. The rearrangement uses TRBV7-2 and TRBJ2-1; 15 bases line up with TRBD2. V dropped 5 bases and J dropped 8; count of bases not matched to a gene: 4. The CDR3 runs to 15 residues. CDR1 and CDR2 from the germline V gene are SGHTA and FQGNSA. CDR3 residues: CASSRTSGRAHEQFF. In DNA form, the CDR3 reads TGTGCCAGCAGCCGGACTAGCGGGAGGGCCCATGAGCAGTTCTTC.

The genes are TRBV28 and TRBJ1-2; D is perhaps TRBD1 (6 bases). CDR1 is MDHEN and CDR2 is SYDVKM in the germline V gene. The CDR3 sequence is 14 residues long. The germline V and J ends were trimmed by 6 bases and 1 base, with 12 bases remaining between them. In nucleotides, the CDR3 is TGTGCCAGCAGCTACTCCAGGGGTAACTATGGCTACACCTTC. It specifies CASSYSRGNYGYTF.

This clonotype was seen only a few times. This chain links TRBV10-2 with TRBJ2-2; D is unresolved. Germline V gene data show CDR1 as WSHSY and CDR2 as SAAADI. V was cut by 4 bases and J by 4 bases, with 10 bases left in between. The CDR3 spans 14 residues. CDR3 residues: CASSAGHSTGELFF. CDR3 sequence (DNA): TGCGCCAGCAGTGCGGGCCATTCCACCGGGGAGCTGTTTTTT.

This chain links TRBV6-9 with TRBJ1-3, with no clear D. V lost 3 bases and J 4 bases, leaving 13 bases between the germline ends. The CDR3 extends over 15 amino acids. Per the germline V gene, CDR1 is MNHGY and CDR2 is SVAAGI. The CDR3 DNA sequence: TGTGCCAGCAGTTACTTCTCGGGATACGGAAACACCATATATTTT. Encoded protein: CASSYFSGYGNTIYF.

This clonotype was picked up many times. The V and J genes are TRBV6-1 and TRBJ2-7; TRBD2 agrees at 11 bases. CDR3 length: 14 residues. Germline values: CDR1 MNHNS, CDR2 SASEGT. The junction had 1 base not matched to a gene; V was cut back by 5 bases and J by 1 base. DNA for the CDR3: TGTGCCAGCAGTACTAGCGGGAGATCCTACGAGCAGTACTTC. Translation gives CASSTSGRSYEQYF.

V usage is TRBV20-1 and J usage is TRBJ2-3, with 8 bases that match TRBD2. The germline V gene encodes CDR1 DFQATT and CDR2 SNEGSKA (reference sequence). Losses at the gene ends were 0 bases for V and 3 bases for J; bases not matched to a gene: 8. The CDR3 is 16 residues long. The CDR3, as DNA: TGCAGTGCTAGAGATTTAAGCGGGAGATTGACAGATACGCAGTATTTT. Protein product: CSARDLSGRLTDTQYF.

The V call is TRBV3-1, the J call TRBJ2-2; TRBD2 might be the D (5 bases). Germline CDR1 is LGHDT and CDR2 is YNNKEL (reference sequence). The CDR3 length is 13 residues. V lost 1 base and J lost 7, with 7 bases in between. The CDR3 DNA reads TGTGCCAGCAGCCAAGTGGGGAGCGGGGAGCTGTTTTTT. This translates into CASSQVGSGELFF.

There are a few counts of this clonotype. This rearrangement joins TRBV4-3 to TRBJ2-6; D gene uncertain. Germline-derived CDR1 and CDR2 are LGHNA and YSLEER. This CDR3 has 14 amino acids. Trimming shortened V by 5 bases and J by 6 bases, and 11 bases separated the two germline ends. This chain's CDR3 is CASSSWKAANVLTF. CDR3 bases: TGCGCCAGCAGCTCCTGGAAGGCGGCCAACGTCCTGACTTTC.

This clonotype came up a few times. The chain uses TRBV18 and TRBJ1-2; D gene unclear. This CDR3 region has 15 residues. Germline V lookup: CDR1 KGHSH, CDR2 LQKENI. Trimming shortened V by 2 bases and J by 5 bases, and 15 bases separated the two germline ends. This CDR3 is CASSPATEPSYGYTF. The CDR3 coding sequence is TGTGCCAGCTCACCAGCAACAGAACCGTCTTATGGCTACACCTTC.

V gene TRBV5-1 combines with J gene TRBJ2-3; D gene uncertain. The CDR3 spans 14 residues. V gave up 0 bases and J gave up 2 bases, with 7 bases separating them. The germline V gene has CDR1 SGHRS and CDR2 YFSETQ. For the CDR3, the DNA is TGCGCCAGCAGCTTGGACAGATTCACAGATACGCAGTATTTT. It yields the protein CASSLDRFTDTQYF.

J is TRBJ1-1 and V is TRBV28, with TRBD1 matching 11 bases. CDR1 MDHEN and CDR2 SYDVKM come from the germline V gene. Trimming at V came to 8 bases and at J to 0 bases, leaving 5 bases not matched to a gene. This CDR3 spans 15 amino acids. The CDR3 here is CASPGQGGMNTEAFF. The CDR3 bases are TGTGCCAGCCCGGGACAGGGGGGGATGAACACTGAAGCTTTCTTT.

A few counts support this clonotype. The gene calls are TRBV4-1 and TRBJ1-4; D is uncertain. Trimming removed 6 bases at V and 7 bases at J, with 9 bases between. The CDR3 is 12 amino acids. Germline assignment: CDR1 MGHRA and CDR2 YSYEKL. The CDR3 DNA sequence: TGCGCCAGCAGATTCGTGGGTGAAAAACTGTTTTTT. The encoded protein is CASRFVGEKLFF.

In this sample, this clonotype turned up once. The rearrangement joins TRBV2 to TRBJ2-3; 10 bases are shared with TRBD2. Germline-derived CDR1 and CDR2 are SNHLY and FYNNEI. Trimming cost V 6 bases and J 4 bases; bases outside gene matches: 7. The CDR3 consists of 15 residues. CDR3 bases: TGTGCCAGCAGGGTACTAGCGGGATCCCCAGATACGCAGTATTTT. Translation gives CASRVLAGSPDTQYF.

V and J are TRBV20-1 and TRBJ1-1; TRBD1 is a possible D gene (5 bases). This CDR3 spans 15 amino acids. Between the trimmed V and J ends, which lost 3 bases and 1 base, there was a span of 15 bases. CDR1 and CDR2 from the germline V gene are DFQATT and SNEGSKA (reference sequence). The CDR3 DNA sequence: TGCAGTGCTAGCCCGGGATCGGGGGGGAACACTGAAGCTTTCTTT. Protein: CSASPGSGGNTEAFF.

This clonotype was detected ten times or more. The V call is TRBV28, the J call TRBJ2-3; TRBD1 might be the D (6 bases). The V end was cut by 3 bases, the J end by 0 bases, with 10 bases between. Germline V lookup: CDR1 MDHEN, CDR2 SYDVKM. CDR3 length: 15 residues. The CDR3 nucleotides read TGTGCCAGCAGTTTTTACAGGGCTAGCACAGATACGCAGTATTTT. Translating gives CASSFYRASTDTQYF.

This clonotype has ten or more counts. The gene calls are TRBV12-3 or TRBV12-4 and TRBJ2-1; unclear D gene. With 6 bases removed from V and 4 bases from J, the gap between germline ends came to 10 bases. CDR3 length equals 13 residues. This CDR3 reads CASSPGIYNEQFF. The CDR3 DNA is TGTGCCAGCAGCCCCGGAATTTACAATGAGCAGTTCTTC.

This clonotype has a handful of counts. The chain couples TRBV9 to TRBJ1-4; TRBD1 might be the D (6 bases). Germline V lookup: CDR1 SGDLS, CDR2 YYNGEE. Trimming removed 3 bases from V and 7 bases from J, with 10 bases in between. This CDR3 contains 13 residues. The CDR3 DNA reads TGTGCCAGCAGCGAGGGGGTCAGTGAAAAACTGTTTTTT. This codes for CASSEGVSEKLFF.

This clonotype appeared a few times. The chain has TRBV9 and TRBJ2-7; 7 bases fit TRBD2. The V and J ends lost 0 bases and 2 bases, in that order; junction bases with no gene match: 2. The CDR3 is 14 amino acids. Germline CDR1 and CDR2: SGDLS and YYNGEE. The CDR3 is CASSVDLAAYEQYF. CDR3 bases: TGTGCCAGCAGCGTAGATCTAGCGGCCTACGAGCAGTACTTC.